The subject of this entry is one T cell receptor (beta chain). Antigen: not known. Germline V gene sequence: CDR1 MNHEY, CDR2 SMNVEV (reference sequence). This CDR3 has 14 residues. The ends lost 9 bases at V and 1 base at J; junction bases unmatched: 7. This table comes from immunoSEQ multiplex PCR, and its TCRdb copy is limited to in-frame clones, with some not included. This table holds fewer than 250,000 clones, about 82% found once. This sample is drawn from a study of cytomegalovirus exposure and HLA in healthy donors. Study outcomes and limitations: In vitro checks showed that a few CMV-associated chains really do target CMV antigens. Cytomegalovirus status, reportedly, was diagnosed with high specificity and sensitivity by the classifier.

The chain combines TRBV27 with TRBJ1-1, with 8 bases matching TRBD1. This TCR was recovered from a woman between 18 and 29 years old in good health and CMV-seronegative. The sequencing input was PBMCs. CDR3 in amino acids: CASRRQGANTEAFF. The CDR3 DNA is TGTGCCAGTCGCCGGCAGGGGGCGAACACTGAAGCTTTCTTT.